These 13 T cell receptor beta chains were sequenced from one sample in a study of T cell repertoires in cytomegalovirus infection. MiXCR, run by TCRdb on the reads, gives a single entry per CDR3 protein. This repertoire shows 400,000 to 600,000 distinct CDR3 sequences, under 55% found once; its top ten account for about two fifths. Antigens for these TCRs are unknown. The specimen comprised cultured PBMCs, sampled from culture after CMV antigen stimulation. The receptors shown here come from a human donor in good health (CMV status not recorded). Some clones in this sample may be carry-over from other donors' samples.

This sequence joins TRBV20-1 and TRBJ2-2; D call uncertain. The CDR3 totals 13 residues. Trimming took off 3 bases at V and 0 bases at J, with 5 bases between the two ends. Germline assignment: CDR1 DFQATT and CDR2 SNEGSKA (reference sequence). The CDR3: CSARAANTGELFF. The CDR3 region has the DNA TGCAGTGCTAGGGCCGCGAACACCGGGGAGCTGTTTTTT.

This clonotype has a count of ten or more. The rearrangement joins TRBV7-2 to TRBJ2-3; D is tentatively TRBD1 or TRBD2 (6 bases each). Trimming shortened V by 5 bases and J by 5 bases, and 17 bases separated the two germline ends. This CDR3 is 15 amino acids long. Germline CDR1 SGHTA, CDR2 FQGNSA. In DNA form, the CDR3 reads TGTGCCAGCAGCCCATGGGGGGCGCGGGTAGATACGCAGTATTTT. It is translated as CASSPWGARVDTQYF.

J is TRBJ2-5 and V is TRBV20-1, with 7 bases matching TRBD1. The CDR3 totals 15 residues. With 3 bases clipped from V and 0 bases from J, the junction kept 7 bases outside the gene matches. Looked up from germline, CDR1 is DFQATT and CDR2 is SNEGSKA (reference sequence). The CDR3 here is CSASTGTEYQETQYF. Here the CDR3 DNA reads TGCAGTGCTAGTACCGGGACAGAGTACCAAGAGACCCAGTACTTC.

On this clonotype itself: Given a much more abundant clone one base away, this may be a read error. As the CDR3 is not closed by the conserved phenylalanine or tryptophan, this likely results from a read error. The V gene is TRBV7-2, the J gene TRBJ1-4; TRBD1 is a possible D gene (6 bases). Trimming pared 0 bases from V and 6 bases from J, leaving 17 bases between. The CDR3 length is 17 residues. Germline CDR1 SGHTA, CDR2 FQGNSA. CDR3 sequence: CASSLANRGEGDEKLFS. The CDR3 bases are TGTGCCAGCAGCTTAGCCAACCGAGGGGAGGGGGATGAAAAACTGTTTTCT.

Only a few counts were recorded for this clonotype. V gene TRBV7-8 combines with J gene TRBJ2-3; no clear D. CDR1 and CDR2 from the germline V gene are SGHVS and FQNEAQ. The CDR3 runs 13 residues. V was cut by 5 bases and J by 6 bases, with 12 bases left in between. DNA of the CDR3: TGTGCCAGCAGCCCCCATTTAGGGGATACGCAGTATTTT. Amino acids: CASSPHLGDTQYF.

Here the CDR3 DNA reads TGTGCCAGCAGCTTAATAACAAGCTACAATGAGCAGTTCTTC. Amino acids: CASSLITSYNEQFF. The chain has TRBV7-9 and TRBJ2-1, with unresolved D. V lost 2 bases, J lost 3 bases, and 8 bases lay in between. Germline lookup yields CDR1 SEHNR and CDR2 FQNEAQ (reference sequence). The CDR3 extends over 14 amino acids.

This clonotype turned up a few times. The chain is built from TRBV11-3 and TRBJ2-2; TRBD1 aligns across 9 bases. CDR3 length: 15 residues. V gave up 4 bases and J gave up 8 bases; unmatched junction bases: 8. Per the germline V gene, CDR1 is SGHNT and CDR2 is YENEEA. CDR3 nucleotides: TGTGCCAGCAGCTCCTCACAGGGGGCTTTTGGGGAGCTGTTTTTT. Translating gives CASSSSQGAFGELFF.

V is TRBV6-1 and J is TRBJ2-2, with 7 positions matching TRBD2. V was clipped by 8 bases and J by 1 base; unmatched bases: 10. CDR3 size: 16 residues. CDR1 is MNHNS and CDR2 is SASEGT in the germline V gene. CDR3 residues: CASRGALARNTGELFF. The CDR3 region has the DNA TGTGCCAGCCGTGGGGCACTAGCGAGGAACACCGGGGAGCTGTTTTTT.

The genes are TRBV20-1 and TRBJ1-2, with D perhaps matching TRBD1 (6 bases). The V and J ends lost 3 bases and 3 bases respectively, with 14 bases between them. Germline V gene sequence: CDR1 DFQATT, CDR2 SNEGSKA (reference sequence). The CDR3 extends over 14 amino acids. The CDR3, as DNA: TGCAGTGCTAGTGAGGGGAAGGGGGACTATGGCTACACCTTC. It specifies CSASEGKGDYGYTF.

The chain combines TRBV28 with TRBJ2-5; the D is unclear. This CDR3 comprises 12 residues. From germline, CDR1 is MDHEN and CDR2 SYDVKM. V lost 2 bases and J 5 bases, leaving 6 bases between the germline ends. The CDR3 DNA follows: TGTGCCAGCAGTTTACTGCCGGAGACCCAGTACTTC. As protein: CASSLLPETQYF.

This clonotype was seen a handful of times. The chain is built from TRBV7-2 and TRBJ2-7; 8 positions agree with TRBD1. Germline CDR1 SGHTA, CDR2 FQGNSA. The length of the CDR3 is 14 residues. The ends lost 5 bases at V and 4 bases at J; junction bases unmatched: 7. CDR3 sequence: CASSIPGQAYEQYF. CDR3 bases: TGTGCCAGCAGCATCCCGGGACAGGCGTACGAGCAGTACTTC.

CDR3 amino acids: CASSYSYNYGYTF. Here the CDR3 DNA reads TGTGCCAGCAGTTACTCTTATAACTATGGCTACACCTTC. The rearrangement links TRBV6-2 or TRBV6-3 to TRBJ1-2; unclear D gene. The CDR3 consists of 13 residues. V lost 0 bases to trimming and J lost 1 base, with 3 bases between them. Germline CDR1 MNHEY, CDR2 SVGEGT.

CDR3 bases: TGTGCCAGCAGTGAACAGGGCGATGGCTACACCTTC. Translated, it gives CASSEQGDGYTF. This chain connects TRBV2 to TRBJ1-2; TRBD1 might be the D (5 bases). V was trimmed by 2 bases and J by 6 bases, leaving 7 bases between them. The CDR3 spans 12 residues. Germline assignment: CDR1 SNHLY and CDR2 FYNNEI.